What follows are 32 T cell receptor beta chains derived from one specimen sequenced in a study of cytomegalovirus exposure and HLA in healthy donors. The primer mix had 60 Vbeta and 13 Jbeta primers. The repertoire was sequenced with immunoSEQ multiplex PCR; TCRdb's copy has only in-frame clones and lacks some. The table has roughly 150,000 clones, roughly three quarters seen once. The specimen was PBMCs. These receptors originate from a woman aged 40 to 55 in good health and CMV-seropositive.

To note about this clone: The junction differs from germline at one of its ends, possibly a read error. The chain combines TRBV27 with TRBJ2-6; a possible D gene is TRBD1 (6 bases). The CDR3 has 13 residues. CDR1 is MNHEY and CDR2 is SMNVEV in the germline V gene (reference sequence). CDR3 residues: CASSRLGANGLTF. CDR3 nucleotides: TGTGCCAGTTCCCGTTTGGGGGCCAACGGCCTGACTTTC. Full variable domain (rest looked up from reference TRBV27 and TRBJ2-6): EAQVTQNPRYLITVTGKKLTVTCSQNMNHEYMSWYRQDPGLGLRQIYYSMNVEVTDKGDVPEGYKVSRKEKRNFPLILESPSPNQTSLYFCASSRLGANGLTFGAGSRLTVL.

Remarks on this clone: Germline and junction disagree at one end, which may indicate a read error. This same CDR3 is encoded by further DNA sequences in the sample. The gene calls are TRBV7-2 and TRBJ2-1, with D perhaps TRBD2 (6 bases). This CDR3 is built from 17 residues. Germline-derived CDR1 and CDR2 are SGHTA and FQGNSA. In DNA form, the CDR3 reads TGCGCCAGCAGCTTAGGGCCGGGACTTTGGGGATACAATGAGCAGTTCTTC. It is translated as CASSLGPGLWGYNEQFF.

This clone showed up just a few times. The V and J genes are TRBV9 and TRBJ1-1; no firm D call. The CDR3 length is 13 residues. The V gene lost 0 bases and the J gene lost 1 base, with 4 bases spanning the gap. Looked up from germline, CDR1 is SGDLS and CDR2 is YYNGEE. As DNA, the CDR3 is TGTGCCAGCAGCGTAGGGAGGAACACTGAAGCTTTCTTT. It translates to CASSVGRNTEAFF.

V is TRBV9 and J is TRBJ2-2; D uncertain. V was pared by 7 bases and J by 6 bases, with 13 bases between. The CDR3 consists of 13 residues. The germline gives CDR1 SGDLS, CDR2 YYNGEE. CDR3 region: CASGGRVPGELFF. The CDR3 nucleotides are TGTGCCAGCGGTGGCCGGGTACCCGGGGAGCTGTTTTTT.

This chain connects TRBV6-5 to TRBJ1-1; unclear D gene. The CDR3 length is 13 residues. The germline V gene has CDR1 MNHEY and CDR2 SVGAGI. Trimming removed 7 bases from V and 0 bases from J, with 9 bases in between. As DNA, the CDR3 is TGTGCCAGCACCTACTATATGAACACTGAAGCTTTCTTT. Protein product: CASTYYMNTEAFF.

This CDR3 is CAWRSASSYEQYF. The CDR3 nucleotides read TGTGCCTGGAGAAGCGCGAGCTCCTACGAGCAGTACTTC. J is TRBJ2-7 and V is TRBV30; D remains unclear. V lost 3 bases to trimming and J lost 0 bases, with 9 bases between them. This CDR3 comprises 13 residues. From germline, CDR1 is GTSNPN and CDR2 SVGIG (reference sequence).

V gene TRBV2 combines with J gene TRBJ1-4, with 7 bases matching TRBD1. Per the germline V gene, CDR1 is SNHLY and CDR2 is FYNNEI. Trimming removed 4 bases from V and 8 bases from J; junction bases left unmatched: 7. The CDR3 runs to 14 residues. The CDR3 bases are TGTGCCAGCAGTGTAACAGGGGCGGGGGAAAAACTGTTTTTT. Its translation is CASSVTGAGEKLFF. Full variable domain (remainder filled in from reference TRBV2 and TRBJ1-4): EPEVTQTPSHQVTQMGQEVILRCVPISNHLYFYWYRQILGQKVEFLVSFYNNEISEKSEIFDDQFSVERPDGSNFTLKIRSTKLEDSAMYFCASSVTGAGEKLFFGSGTQLSVL.

Comments on this clone: At the DNA level, this CDR3 is encoded by other sequences in the same sample as well. The chain couples TRBV12-5 to TRBJ1-5; 10 nucleotides agree with TRBD1. The germline CDR1 and CDR2 sequences are LGHNT and FRNRAP. V dropped 1 base and J dropped 5; count of bases not matched to a gene: 2. The CDR3 totals 15 residues. The CDR3: CASGLGTGGYQPQHF. In DNA, the CDR3 is TGTGCTAGTGGTTTGGGGACAGGGGGATATCAGCCCCAGCATTTT.

The V gene is TRBV5-1, the J gene TRBJ2-7; 7 positions agree with TRBD2. CDR1 is SGHRS, CDR2 YFSETQ, per germline. The CDR3 length is 14 residues. Trimming removed 2 bases from V and 4 bases from J; junction bases left unmatched: 6. DNA for the CDR3: TGCGCCAGCAGCTTTTCGGGGGAGGGATACGAGCAGTACTTC. This translates into CASSFSGEGYEQYF.

The chain is built from TRBV2 and TRBJ1-1, with D uncertain. The CDR3 consists of 15 residues. Between the trimmed V and J ends, which lost 2 bases and 4 bases, there was a span of 14 bases. Germline CDR1 and CDR2: SNHLY and FYNNEI. DNA of the CDR3: TGTGCCAGCAGTGAATTCATGGCCGGGAGCACTGAAGCTTTCTTT. The encoded protein is CASSEFMAGSTEAFF.

The chain has TRBV14 and TRBJ1-3, with a tentative D call TRBD1 (6 bases). V lost 4 bases to trimming and J lost 6 bases, with 16 bases between them. Germline loops: CDR1 SGHDN, CDR2 FVKESK. This CDR3 comprises 15 residues. The DNA of the CDR3 is TGTGCCAGCAGCCGCCAGGGGTTTGGTGAAAACACCATATATTTT. Protein: CASSRQGFGENTIYF. Based on the CDR3 plus reference TRBV14 and TRBJ1-3, the full variable domain is EAGVTQFPSHSVIEKGQTVTLRCDPISGHDNLYWYRRVMGKEIKFLLHFVKESKQDESGMPNNRFLAERTGGTYSTLKVQPAELEDSGVYFCASSRQGFGENTIYFGEGSWLTVV.

The chain combines TRBV5-1 with TRBJ2-7; 7 bases map to TRBD1. The CDR3 has 14 amino acids. Germline loops: CDR1 SGHRS, CDR2 YFSETQ. V trimming: 4 bases; J trimming: 3 bases; junction bases outside the gene matches: 7. This CDR3 reads CASSHRQGNYEQYF. CDR3 bases: TGCGCCAGCAGCCACCGACAGGGTAACTACGAGCAGTACTTC.

A single count supports this clone. V usage is TRBV30 and J usage is TRBJ1-2; D unresolved. This CDR3 is built from 14 residues. The germline V gene encodes CDR1 GTSNPN and CDR2 SVGIG (reference sequence). Between the trimmed V and J ends, which lost 0 bases and 5 bases, there was a span of 13 bases. CDR3 nucleotide sequence: TGTGCCTGGAGTGTAGAGGTCCCTCGATATGGCTACACCTTC. Amino acid sequence: CAWSVEVPRYGYTF.

The chain combines TRBV5-8 with TRBJ2-1, with D tentatively TRBD2 (6 bases). The CDR3 runs to 14 residues. V was trimmed by 3 bases and J by 3 bases, leaving 10 bases between them. Germline V gene sequence: CDR1 SGHTS, CDR2 YDEGEE. The CDR3: CASSSPGLYNEQFF. DNA for the CDR3: TGTGCCAGCAGCTCCCCGGGACTCTACAATGAGCAGTTCTTC.

The chain links TRBV4-1 to TRBJ1-4; the D gene is possibly TRBD1 (5 bases). The CDR3 length is 15 residues. The V end was cut by 0 bases, the J end by 8 bases, with 13 bases between. The germline V gene encodes CDR1 MGHRA and CDR2 YSYEKL. DNA for the CDR3: TGCGCCAGCAGCCAAGAGACCAGGGAACACGAAAAACTGTTTTTT. Its protein product is CASSQETREHEKLFF.

The chain recombines TRBV7-2 with TRBJ2-7; D gene unclear. The CDR3 is 12 residues long. Trimming took 1 base from V and 7 from J, leaving 8 bases between them. Looked up from germline, CDR1 is SGHTA and CDR2 is FQGNSA. CDR3 sequence (DNA): TGTGCCAGCAGCTTAGGAGGTCAGGAGCAGTACTTC. Protein sequence: CASSLGGQEQYF.

The chain employs TRBV7-8 and TRBJ2-3; D is undetermined. CDR1 SGHVS and CDR2 FQNEAQ come from the germline V gene. The CDR3 is made up of 14 amino acids. Trimming took off 5 bases at V and 6 bases at J, with 15 bases between the two ends. CDR3 DNA sequence: TGTGCCAGCAGCCCATTCAGGCTCGTGGATACGCAGTATTTT. It yields the protein CASSPFRLVDTQYF.

The genes are TRBV5-5 and TRBJ1-3; 7 nucleotides line up with TRBD1. CDR3 length: 18 residues. Trimming took 4 bases from V and 0 from J; bases not matched to a gene: 13. Germline V CDR1 and CDR2: SGHKS, YYEKEE (reference sequence). CDR3 protein: CASSPAGGLRNSGNTIYF. The CDR3 coding sequence is TGTGCCAGCAGCCCGGCAGGGGGACTGAGGAACTCTGGAAACACCATATATTTT.

The rearrangement joins TRBV9 to TRBJ2-2; D unresolved. The CDR3 spans 16 residues. V gave up 0 bases and J gave up 8 bases, with 17 bases separating them. CDR1 and CDR2 (germline): SGDLS, YYNGEE. Here the CDR3 reads CASSVGAPPSAGELFF. The CDR3 nucleotides are TGTGCCAGCAGCGTAGGGGCCCCCCCCTCGGCGGGGGAGCTGTTTTTT.

This clone was counted between two and nine times. Other nucleotide sequences from this sample produce the same CDR3. The rearrangement joins TRBV5-1 to TRBJ2-3; D is perhaps TRBD2 (6 bases). The germline CDR1 and CDR2 sequences are SGHRS and YFSETQ. V was trimmed by 0 bases and J by 3 bases, leaving 14 bases between them. The CDR3 length is 16 residues. This CDR3 is CASSLGSSGLTDTQYF. DNA of the CDR3: TGCGCCAGCAGCTTGGGGAGTAGCGGTCTAACAGATACGCAGTATTTT.

This chain joins TRBV6-6 and TRBJ1-5; a weak D match, TRBD1 (5 bases). CDR3 length: 13 residues. Per the germline V gene, CDR1 is MNHNY and CDR2 is SVGAGI (reference sequence). The V gene lost 6 bases and the J gene lost 4 bases, with 10 bases spanning the gap. The CDR3 coding sequence is TGTGCCAGCAGAAAAGACAGAAATCAGCCCCAGCATTTT. Translating gives CASRKDRNQPQHF.

The J gene is TRBJ2-1, the V gene TRBV6-1; maybe TRBD1 (6 bases). V was pared by 7 bases and J by 2 bases, with 12 bases between. The CDR3 extends over 14 amino acids. CDR1 is MNHNS, CDR2 SASEGT, per germline. CDR3 nucleotide sequence: TGTGCCAGCACTACAGGGCCCACCTACAATGAGCAGTTCTTC. It codes for CASTTGPTYNEQFF.

On this clone: Sequence at one end of the junction differs from germline and may be a read error. The chain carries TRBV5-8 and TRBJ1-4; TRBD1 matches 11 bases. CDR3 length equals 14 residues. Germline CDR1 SGHTS, CDR2 YDEGEE. CDR3 sequence reads: CASNLDRGHEKLFF. Here the CDR3 DNA reads TGTGCCAGCAACTTGGACAGGGGGCATGAAAAACTGTTTTTT.

This clone was detected once. V usage is TRBV5-4 and J usage is TRBJ2-3, with 8 nucleotides matching TRBD2. Per the germline V gene, CDR1 is SGHNT and CDR2 is YYREEE (reference sequence). The length of the CDR3 is 15 residues. The trim removed 5 bases at V and 5 bases at J, leaving 10 bases unmatched. The chain's CDR3 is CASRSSGGSGDTQYF. DNA of the CDR3: TGTGCCAGCAGGTCCAGCGGGGGCTCAGGAGATACGCAGTATTTT.

This rearrangement joins TRBV15 to TRBJ2-2, with 10 bases lining up with TRBD2. This CDR3 is 13 amino acids long. Germline V gene sequence: CDR1 LNHNV, CDR2 YYDKDF (reference sequence). V was pared by 11 bases and J by 6 bases, with 6 bases of the junction left unmatched. CDR3 in DNA: TGTGCCGCCCAGCGGGGGGGCTCCGGGGAGCTGTTTTTT. This gives the protein CAAQRGGSGELFF. Full variable domain (remainder filled in from reference TRBV15 and TRBJ2-2): DAMVIQNPRYQVTQFGKPVTLSCSQTLNHNVMYWYQQKSSQAPKLLFHYYDKDFNNEADTPDNFQSRRPNTSFCFLDIRSPGLGDTAMYLCAAQRGGSGELFFGEGSRLTVL.

The chain has TRBV5-4 and TRBJ2-2; TRBD1 might be the D (5 bases). Looked up from germline, CDR1 is SGHNT and CDR2 is YYREEE (reference sequence). The V end lost 5 bases, the J end lost 4 bases, and 12 bases lay between the germline ends. The length of the CDR3 is 14 residues. CDR3 coding DNA: TGTGCCAGCAGTTTTACAGGACCCACCGGGGAGCTGTTTTTT. It specifies CASSFTGPTGELFF.

In its sample, this clone was seen once. The chain combines TRBV7-9 with TRBJ1-6; D is possibly TRBD1 (5 bases). The CDR3 spans 15 residues. Trimming shortened V by 3 bases and J by 5 bases, and 11 bases separated the two germline ends. CDR1 and CDR2 from the germline V gene are SEHNR and FQNEAQ (reference sequence). CDR3 region: CASSFDGGNNSPLHF. CDR3 coding DNA: TGTGCCAGCAGCTTTGACGGGGGGAATAATTCACCCCTCCACTTT.

The chain is built from TRBV5-8 and TRBJ2-1; 8 bases match TRBD1. J gave up 2 bases and V 4 bases, and 5 bases lay outside the gene matches. The germline V gene encodes CDR1 SGHTS and CDR2 YDEGEE. CDR3 length: 15 amino acids. The CDR3 bases are TGTGCCAGCAGCATAACAGGGGGGCCCTACAATGAGCAGTTCTTC. Translating gives CASSITGGPYNEQFF.

The chain has TRBV9 and TRBJ1-5, with 8 positions matching TRBD1. J lost 7 bases, V lost 1 base, and 13 bases had no gene match. This CDR3 contains 17 residues. Germline V gives CDR1 SGDLS, CDR2 YYNGEE. DNA for the CDR3: TGTGCCAGCAGCGTAACCCTTCGCAGGGGGCGTCGGCAGCCCCAGCATTTT. It encodes CASSVTLRRGRRQPQHF.

The V gene is TRBV29-1, the J gene TRBJ1-2, with unresolved D. This CDR3 is 13 amino acids long. Germline V lookup: CDR1 SQVTM, CDR2 ANQGSEA. V lost 6 bases to trimming and J lost 6 bases, with 17 bases between them. The DNA for the CDR3 is TGCAGCGTCGACCGGGAGATCCGCGATGGCTACACCTTC. Protein: CSVDREIRDGYTF.

Only a few counts were recorded for this clone. The chain couples TRBV28 to TRBJ2-3; weak D call: TRBD2 (6 bases). Looked up from germline, CDR1 is MDHEN and CDR2 is SYDVKM. The CDR3 runs 15 residues. Trimming left V 8 bases short and J 2 bases short, with 17 bases between. The CDR3 region is CASGPAGPYTDTQYF. The CDR3, as DNA: TGTGCCAGCGGACCGGCGGGGCCATACACAGATACGCAGTATTTT.

This chain links TRBV11-3 with TRBJ2-1; 13 bases are a match to TRBD2. Trimming at V came to 5 bases and at J to 10 bases, leaving 8 bases not matched to a gene. Germline CDR1 SGHNT, CDR2 YENEEA. CDR3 size: 15 residues. CDR3 bases: TGTGCCAGCAGCGCCGGACTAGCGGGGGTGTCAGAGCAGTTCTTC. Its translation is CASSAGLAGVSEQFF.